Below, 9 T cell receptor beta chains from the same sample are listed, as sequenced in a study of T cells in Graves' hyperthyroidism and ophthalmopathy. Amplification yielded TCR beta CDR3 regions, with RNA transcripts as the source. The study used the HTBI primer set for a first-round RT-PCR of the TCR CDR3. MiXCR, applied by TCRdb to the multiplex PCR reads, yields one record per CDR3 protein. The sample records hundreds of thousands of distinct CDR3 sequences, roughly 14% being singletons. Sequencing used blood. These receptors were collected from a woman under 40 with Graves' hyperthyroidism that later progressed to Graves' ophthalmopathy.

CDR3 protein: CASRGYRDTGELFF. In nucleotides, the CDR3 is TGTGCCAGCAGGGGTTACAGGGACACCGGGGAGCTGTTTTTT. This rearrangement joins TRBV2 to TRBJ2-2; D is perhaps TRBD1 (6 bases). The CDR3 has 14 residues. Germline-derived CDR1 and CDR2 are SNHLY and FYNNEI. V was cut by 6 bases and J by 3 bases, with 11 bases left in between.

This clonotype occurred many times. This rearrangement joins TRBV3-1 to TRBJ2-2, with 9 nucleotides matching TRBD1. The CDR3 spans 15 residues. V lost 6 bases, J lost 6 bases, and 8 bases stayed unmatched. The germline CDR1 and CDR2 sequences are LGHDT and YNNKEL (reference sequence). The CDR3 is CASRSGTGSPGELFF. Written as DNA, the CDR3 is TGTGCCAGCAGATCCGGGACAGGGTCGCCCGGGGAGCTGTTTTTT.

This clonotype showed up many times. V gene TRBV2 combines with J gene TRBJ2-1; TRBD2 might be the D (5 bases). Germline V gene data show CDR1 as SNHLY and CDR2 as FYNNEI. This CDR3 spans 15 amino acids. Trimming cost V 8 bases and J 3 bases, with 17 bases left between them. CDR3 sequence: CASRNVADFYNEQFF. The DNA for the CDR3 is TGTGCCAGCCGAAATGTGGCGGACTTCTACAATGAGCAGTTCTTC.

This chain connects TRBV14 to TRBJ1-2; 7 bases are shared with TRBD1. The trim removed 5 bases at V and 6 bases at J, leaving 6 bases unmatched. This CDR3 is built from 13 residues. The germline V gene has CDR1 SGHDN and CDR2 FVKESK. CDR3 coding DNA: TGTGCCAGCAGCTCGACAGGGCCACATGGCTACACCTTC. Translation: CASSSTGPHGYTF. Variable domain in full (rest from reference TRBV14 and TRBJ1-2): EAGVTQFPSHSVIEKGQTVTLRCDPISGHDNLYWYRRVMGKEIKFLLHFVKESKQDESGMPNNRFLAERTGGTYSTLKVQPAELEDSGVYFCASSSTGPHGYTFGSGTRLTVV.

This clonotype has ten or more counts. This sequence joins TRBV30 and TRBJ1-1; 11 positions agree with TRBD1. Per germline, CDR1 GTSNPN and CDR2 SVGIG (reference sequence). The CDR3 is 14 residues long. Trimming at V came to 4 bases and at J to 5 bases, leaving 6 bases not matched to a gene. The CDR3 DNA reads TGTGCCTGGACATCCGGGACAGGGGGGACTGAAGCTTTCTTT. It is translated as CAWTSGTGGTEAFF.

This clonotype was counted ten times or more. The V call is TRBV15, the J call TRBJ2-1; weak D call: TRBD2 (6 bases). Trimming cost V 0 bases and J 3 bases, with 18 bases left between them. The germline gives CDR1 LNHNV, CDR2 YYDKDF (reference sequence). This CDR3 is 18 amino acids long. The CDR3 DNA is TGTGCCACCAGCAGAGACCGGGACGGGAGATTGGACTACAATGAGCAGTTCTTC. It is translated as CATSRDRDGRLDYNEQFF.

This chain uses TRBV6-1 with TRBJ2-3; either TRBD1 or TRBD2 may fit D (5 bases each). V lost 6 bases to trimming and J lost 0 bases, with 13 bases between them. This CDR3 is built from 15 residues. Germline V lookup: CDR1 MNHNS, CDR2 SASEGT. CDR3 amino acids: CASSRGTSSTDTQYF. CDR3 in DNA: TGTGCCAGCAGCCGAGGGACCTCTAGCACAGATACGCAGTATTTT.

This clonotype has a handful of counts. With a much larger clone just one base away, this may be a read error. The chain recombines TRBV20-1 with TRBJ2-1; 7 bases match TRBD2. Trimming took 3 bases from V and 2 from J; bases not matched to a gene: 7. CDR3 length: 15 residues. Germline CDR1 DFQATT, CDR2 SNEGSKA (reference sequence). DNA of the CDR3: TGCAGTGCTAGCCCAGCGGGACGTCCCTACAATGAGCAGTTCTTC. It encodes CSASPAGRPYNEQFF.

This clonotype was recorded many times. The rearrangement uses TRBV28 and TRBJ1-2, with TRBD1 matching 8 bases. This CDR3 comprises 15 residues. The V gene's germline CDR1 is MDHEN and CDR2 SYDVKM. The V gene end was trimmed by 6 bases and the J gene end by 2 bases; junction bases not matched to a gene: 8. The CDR3 protein is CASSKGTGRNYGYTF. The CDR3 DNA reads as TGTGCCAGCAGCAAGGGGACAGGACGGAACTATGGCTACACCTTC.